Each of the 12 T cell receptor beta chains below was sequenced from the same sample in a study of T cells in Graves' hyperthyroidism and ophthalmopathy. TCR beta CDR3 sequences were amplified from RNA transcripts. HTBI primers were the set used in a first-round RT-PCR of the TCR CDR3. Using its own MiXCR run on the multiplex PCR reads, TCRdb lists one record per CDR3 protein. In the table there are approximately 720,000 distinct CDR3 sequences, roughly a sixth of which are singletons. The sequencing sample was made of blood. The source is a woman in her fifties or sixties with Graves' hyperthyroidism that later progressed to Graves' ophthalmopathy.

V usage is TRBV6-2 or TRBV6-3 and J usage is TRBJ1-5, with D possibly matching TRBD1 (6 bases). The V end lost 2 bases, the J end lost 1 base, and 12 bases lay between the germline ends. Germline V gene sequence: CDR1 MNHEY, CDR2 SVGEGT. This CDR3 contains 16 residues. In DNA, the CDR3 is TGTGCCAGCAGTTACCTCTGGACAGTGAGCAATCAGCCCCAGCATTTT. Translated, it gives CASSYLWTVSNQPQHF.

Notes on this clonotype: This sequence may be a read error, since a much larger clone differs from it by one base. This rearrangement joins TRBV27 to TRBJ1-2; the D gene is possibly TRBD1 (5 bases). The length of the CDR3 is 15 residues. Germline CDR1 is MNHEY and CDR2 is SMNVEV (reference sequence). The CDR3 coding sequence is TGTGCCAGCAGGGCTCCGGGAGACAAGGGGTTTGGCTACGCCTTC. As protein: CASRAPGDKGFGYAF.

This clonotype was counted at least ten times. The genes are TRBV30 and TRBJ1-2; 8 positions agree with TRBD1. With V trimmed by 1 base and J by 2 bases, 6 bases remained unmatched. The CDR3 sequence is 15 residues long. Germline CDR1 GTSNPN, CDR2 SVGIG (reference sequence). The CDR3 DNA reads TGTGCCTGGAGTGCGGGACAGGATTCGAACTATGGCTACACCTTC. Amino acids: CAWSAGQDSNYGYTF.

This clonotype was recorded at least ten times. This sequence joins TRBV6-5 and TRBJ2-7, with 14 positions matching TRBD2. Per the germline V gene, CDR1 is MNHEY and CDR2 is SVGAGI. The CDR3 is 16 amino acids. V lost 4 bases, J lost 7 bases, and 9 bases stayed unmatched. Here the CDR3 reads CASSSTSGGAVWEQYF. The CDR3 DNA is TGTGCCAGCAGTTCGACTAGCGGGGGGGCCGTATGGGAGCAGTACTTC.

This clonotype was seen more than once but under ten times. The chain joins TRBV10-3 to TRBJ2-5; no definite D call. CDR1 and CDR2 from the germline V gene are ENHRY and SYGVKD. Trimming took 4 bases from V and 0 from J, leaving 6 bases between them. The CDR3 has 13 residues. DNA of the CDR3: TGTGCCATCAGTGTCGGGTACCAAGAGACCCAGTACTTC. This gives the protein CAISVGYQETQYF.

Ten or more counts support this clonotype. The chain employs TRBV20-1 and TRBJ2-7; perhaps TRBD1 as D (6 bases). Trimming pared 0 bases from V and 1 base from J, leaving 7 bases between. The CDR3 length is 13 residues. Germline CDR1 reads DFQATT; CDR2 reads SNEGSKA (reference sequence). The DNA for the CDR3 is TGCAGTGCTAGAGATGGACAGTCCTACGAGCAGTACTTC. This codes for CSARDGQSYEQYF.

The chain recombines TRBV19 with TRBJ1-5, with no clear D. From germline, CDR1 is LNHDA and CDR2 SQIVND (reference sequence). The length of the CDR3 is 14 residues. Trimming cost V 3 bases and J 3 bases, with 9 bases left between them. The CDR3 DNA is TGTGCCAGTAGTATGGCCAGACACAATCAGCCCCAGCATTTT. The encoded protein is CASSMARHNQPQHF.

This clonotype was observed at least ten times. This chain connects TRBV9 to TRBJ1-2; D remains ambiguous. CDR1 is SGDLS and CDR2 is YYNGEE in the germline V gene. The germline V and J ends were trimmed by 1 base and 6 bases, with 10 bases remaining between them. CDR3 length equals 13 residues. The CDR3 coding sequence is TGTGCCAGCAGCGTATTTGAAGACGATGGCTACACCTTC. This codes for CASSVFEDDGYTF.

Only a few counts were recorded for this clonotype. The chain uses TRBV11-2 and TRBJ1-4, with D uncertain. Trimming left V 3 bases short and J 5 bases short, with 13 bases between. CDR3 size: 15 residues. CDR1 and CDR2 (germline): SGHAT, FQNNGV. This chain's CDR3 is CASSLQQRLNEKLFF. CDR3 DNA sequence: TGTGCCAGCAGCTTGCAACAGAGGCTAAATGAAAAACTGTTTTTT. The full variable domain, its missing parts supplied by reference TRBV11-2 and TRBJ1-4, is EAGVAQSPRYKIIEKRQSVAFWCNPISGHATLYWYQQILGQGPKLLIQFQNNGVVDDSQLPKDRFSAERLKGVDSTLKIQPAKLEDSAVYLCASSLQQRLNEKLFFGSGTQLSVL.

This clonotype has a count of ten or more. The J gene is TRBJ1-4, the V gene TRBV3-1; 7 nucleotides agree with TRBD1. V shed 4 bases, J shed 6 bases, and the junction held 5 bases outside the gene matches. Germline CDR1 reads LGHDT; CDR2 reads YNNKEL (reference sequence). The CDR3 totals 14 residues. The chain's CDR3 is CASSPQGRDEKLFF. DNA of the CDR3: TGTGCCAGCAGCCCACAGGGGAGAGATGAAAAACTGTTTTTT.

The chain carries TRBV7-8 and TRBJ1-2; no definite D call. The V gene's germline CDR1 is SGHVS and CDR2 FQNEAQ. Trimming pared 2 bases from V and 2 bases from J, leaving 12 bases between. The CDR3 is 15 residues long. The CDR3 nucleotides are TGTGCCAGCAGCTTAAGGTCGGATGGGAACTATGGCTACACCTTC. This gives the protein CASSLRSDGNYGYTF. Full variable domain (outside the CDR3, taken from reference TRBV7-8 and TRBJ1-2): GAGVSQSPRYKVAKRGQDVALRCDPISGHVSLFWYQQALGQGPEFLTYFQNEAQLDKSGLPSDRFFAERPEGSVSTLKIQRTQQEDSAVYLCASSLRSDGNYGYTFGSGTRLTVV.

This clonotype appeared a few times. The V gene is TRBV20-1, the J gene TRBJ1-5; 7 nucleotides match TRBD1. CDR1 is DFQATT and CDR2 is SNEGSKA in the germline V gene (reference sequence). With 4 bases clipped from V and 0 bases from J, the junction kept 9 bases outside the gene matches. The CDR3 runs to 16 residues. The CDR3 reads CSATRHRGASNQPQHF. CDR3 DNA sequence: TGCAGTGCTACGCGTCACAGGGGCGCTAGCAATCAGCCCCAGCATTTT.